The present T cell receptor beta chain was sequenced within a study of PD-L1 blockade in urothelial cancer. As for time point: peripheral blood 6 weeks after treatment start. Assay: immunoSEQ multiplex PCR; the TCRdb copy retains only in-frame clones and omits some. Counted here are approximately 110,000 clones, under 95% occurring once; the ten biggest clones make up under 5%. Looked up from germline, CDR1 is SGHDN and CDR2 is FVKESK. The ends lost 3 bases at V and 0 bases at J; junction bases unmatched: 5. The CDR3 has 16 residues. This chain connects TRBV14 to TRBJ2-5; 9 bases match TRBD2. Sequencing used PBMCs, obtained around atezolizumab (anti-PD-L1) treatment. This receptor was obtained from a man between 60 and 75 years old with urothelial cancer. Here the CDR3 reads CASSQLAGNYQETQYF. CDR3 DNA: TGTGCCAGCAGCCAGCTAGCGGGGAACTACCAAGAGACCCAGTACTTC.